This T cell receptor (beta chain) was sequenced for a study of T cell repertoires in cytomegalovirus infection. Study in general: In the study, CMV epitopes included recently identified HLA-C-restricted and well-studied HLA-B-restricted ones. Indications came from public TCR beta signatures; they pointed to CMV infection and to a matching HLA type.

Findings of the study overall: Individuals carrying CMV plus the relevant HLA were identified by cumulative frequency of public TCR beta families. CMV-specific TCR beta clonotypes restricted by HLA-C were the ones dominating the ex vivo response.

In the case of this clonotype: Its antigen is undetermined.

This CDR3 has 13 amino acids. The germline V gene encodes CDR1 SEHNR and CDR2 FQNEAQ (reference sequence). The ends were cut back, 5 bases at V and 4 bases at J, with 12 bases in the middle. TCRdb re-called the reads with MiXCR, one entry per CDR3 protein. The table shows approximately 910,000 distinct CDR3 sequences, with 30% to 40% occurring only once. The sample here was cultured CD8+ T cells from PBMCs, taken from culture after CMV antigen stimulation. This clonotype was obtained from a human donor in good health (CMV status not recorded). Some clones in this sample may be carry-over from other donors' samples. The chain uses TRBV7-9 and TRBJ2-7; TRBD1 is a possible D gene (6 bases). Here the CDR3 DNA reads TGTGCCAGCAGCCCAGGACAGCTTTACGAGCAGTACGTC. Protein: CASSPGQLYEQYV.